These 19 T cell receptor beta chains originate from one sample sequenced in a study of CD8+CD57+ T cells in acquired aplastic anemia. The TCR beta profiling, which covered VDJ combination and CDR3 sequence, was carried out using genomic DNA as the template. TCRdb redid the calling of the reads with MiXCR, one entry per CDR3 protein. This sample has about 160,000 distinct CDR3 sequences; around half occur once, and the top ten carry 25% to 40%. Patients sequenced had flow cytometry evidence of CD8+CD57+ cell expansion. Sequenced: sorted CD4+, CD8+, or CD8+CD57+ T cells (not recorded which) from PBMCs. The receptors stem from a human donor with aplastic anemia.

This clonotype was observed a handful of times. The chain employs TRBV5-1 and TRBJ1-1; maybe TRBD1 (6 bases). The CDR3 length is 15 residues. V was shortened by 4 bases and J by 6 bases, with 19 bases between the two germline ends. Germline CDR1 reads SGHRS; CDR2 reads YFSETQ. CDR3 in amino acids: CASSPAGAGIPEAFF. CDR3 DNA sequence: TGCGCCAGCAGCCCCGCGGGGGCGGGGATCCCTGAAGCTTTCTTT.

This clonotype was picked up many times. The chain combines TRBV4-2 with TRBJ2-7; 8 bases agree with TRBD2. CDR3 length: 14 amino acids. The trim removed 6 bases at V and 0 bases at J, leaving 4 bases unmatched. From germline, CDR1 is LGHNA and CDR2 YNFKEQ. The CDR3 spells CASSPSGRSYEQYF. The CDR3 DNA is TGTGCCAGCAGTCCTAGCGGGCGCTCCTACGAGCAGTACTTC.

This clonotype occurred a few times. The V call is TRBV20-1, the J call TRBJ1-2; TRBD1 matches 8 bases. Germline-derived CDR1 and CDR2 are DFQATT and SNEGSKA (reference sequence). The length of the CDR3 is 12 residues. Trimming removed 0 bases from V and 13 bases from J; junction bases left unmatched: 7. The DNA for the CDR3 is TGCAGTGCTAGAGATCAGGACAGGGCCATCACCTTC. Protein sequence: CSARDQDRAITF.

The rearrangement uses TRBV20-1 and TRBJ2-7; 9 bases map to TRBD1. Per germline, CDR1 DFQATT and CDR2 SNEGSKA (reference sequence). CDR3 length: 14 amino acids. J gave up 3 bases and V 3 bases, and 6 bases lay outside the gene matches. In nucleotides, the CDR3 is TGCAGTGCTAGTACCGGGACAGGGTACTACGAGCAGTACTTC. It encodes CSASTGTGYYEQYF.

In its sample, this clonotype was seen many times. The chain carries TRBV6-1 and TRBJ2-7; 8 bases map to TRBD1. Unmatched junction bases numbered 9, after V lost 7 bases and J lost 1 base. The CDR3 runs to 15 residues. Germline-derived CDR1 and CDR2 are MNHNS and SASEGT. The CDR3 sequence: CASTQGQGHSYEQYF. CDR3 nucleotides: TGTGCCAGCACCCAAGGACAGGGACATTCCTACGAGCAGTACTTC.

In its sample, this clonotype was seen a few times. V usage is TRBV10-2 and J usage is TRBJ1-2, with D maybe TRBD1 (5 bases). The V end lost 0 bases, the J end lost 1 base, and 15 bases lay between the germline ends. The CDR3 contains 17 residues. CDR1 is WSHSY and CDR2 is SAAADI in the germline V gene. CDR3 protein: CASSESGSGRLNYGYTF. The CDR3 DNA is TGCGCCAGCAGTGAGTCGGGCTCGGGACGCCTTAACTATGGCTACACCTTC.

V and J are TRBV5-4 and TRBJ2-7; TRBD2 aligns across 9 bases. V gave up 3 bases and J gave up 4 bases; unmatched junction bases: 8. There are 15 residues in the CDR3. CDR1 is SGHNT, CDR2 YYREEE, per germline (reference sequence). CDR3 coding DNA: TGTGCCAGCAGCTCGTCTAGCGGGGACCCTTACGAGCAGTACTTC. This translates into CASSSSSGDPYEQYF.

This clonotype appeared many times. The chain links TRBV20-1 to TRBJ1-1, with no clear D. Per germline, CDR1 DFQATT and CDR2 SNEGSKA (reference sequence). Trimming removed 5 bases at V and 2 bases at J, with 15 bases between. CDR3 length: 14 residues. This CDR3 reads CSAESRIANTEAFF. The DNA of the CDR3 is TGCAGTGCTGAATCTAGGATTGCAAACACTGAAGCTTTCTTT.

This chain uses TRBV6-2 or TRBV6-3 with TRBJ2-2; 12 bases line up with TRBD2. This CDR3 has 17 residues. The V gene end was trimmed by 2 bases and the J gene end by 9 bases; junction bases not matched to a gene: 10. The germline gives CDR1 MNHEY, CDR2 SVGEGT. CDR3 DNA sequence: TGTGCCAGCAGTTACGCAAGACTAGCGGGAGAGAGCAGGGAGCTGTTTTTT. This gives the protein CASSYARLAGESRELFF.

The chain has TRBV15 and TRBJ2-5, with 10 bases matching TRBD2. The germline V gene has CDR1 LNHNV and CDR2 YYDKDF (reference sequence). Germline trimming cut 1 base from V and 4 bases from J; bases unmatched to any gene: 9. The CDR3 contains 17 residues. CDR3 protein: CATSRAGLAGEAETQYF. For the CDR3, the DNA is TGTGCCACCAGCAGAGCGGGTCTAGCGGGAGAGGCAGAGACCCAGTACTTC. The entire variable domain, with the rest obtained from reference TRBV15 and TRBJ2-5, is as follows: DAMVIQNPRYQVTQFGKPVTLSCSQTLNHNVMYWYQQKSSQAPKLLFHYYDKDFNNEADTPDNFQSRRPNTSFCFLDIRSPGLGDTAMYLCATSRAGLAGEAETQYFGPGTRLLVL.

This chain joins TRBV4-1 and TRBJ2-1; tentative D call: TRBD2 (5 bases). V was cut by 4 bases and J by 0 bases, with 16 bases left in between. CDR1 is MGHRA and CDR2 is YSYEKL in the germline V gene. This CDR3 spans 17 amino acids. CDR3 bases: TGCGCCAGCAGCCGCCAAGGACTCGTCCCCTCCTACAATGAGCAGTTCTTC. Translating gives CASSRQGLVPSYNEQFF.

This clonotype was seen only once. The rearrangement joins TRBV20-1 to TRBJ2-6; D unclear. This CDR3 has 14 amino acids. Germline assignment: CDR1 DFQATT and CDR2 SNEGSKA (reference sequence). Trimming cost V 6 bases and J 4 bases, with 13 bases left between them. CDR3 DNA sequence: TGCAGTGCCCCGGATCCAGCGGGGGCCAACGTCCTGACTTTC. Translation: CSAPDPAGANVLTF.

This rearrangement joins TRBV10-3 to TRBJ1-1; TRBD1 is a possible D gene (5 bases). This CDR3 region has 14 residues. The ends were cut back, 4 bases at V and 4 bases at J, with 13 bases in the middle. The germline CDR1 and CDR2 sequences are ENHRY and SYGVKD. CDR3 loop: CAISGTLEGTEAFF. DNA for the CDR3: TGTGCCATCAGTGGGACACTCGAGGGCACTGAAGCTTTCTTT.

This chain joins TRBV27 and TRBJ2-2; D is undetermined. Germline CDR1 reads MNHEY; CDR2 reads SMNVEV (reference sequence). V was pared by 3 bases and J by 6 bases, with 8 bases between. This CDR3 spans 13 amino acids. The CDR3 DNA follows: TGTGCCAGCAGTTTCACGTGGGCCGGGGAGCTGTTTTTT. This translates into CASSFTWAGELFF.

The chain is built from TRBV3-1 and TRBJ2-1, with 7 nucleotides matching TRBD1. This CDR3 contains 15 residues. Germline trimming cut 0 bases from V and 6 bases from J; bases unmatched to any gene: 5. The germline V gene encodes CDR1 LGHDT and CDR2 YNNKEL (reference sequence). CDR3 sequence reads: CASSQERGLLNEQFF. The CDR3 DNA reads TGTGCCAGCAGCCAAGAGAGGGGGCTCCTCAATGAGCAGTTCTTC.

About this clonotype itself: Since a much larger clone is just one base distant, this may be a read error. The chain employs TRBV5-1 and TRBJ1-5; no clear D. Trimming removed 6 bases at V and 5 bases at J, with 15 bases between. This CDR3 spans 14 amino acids. Germline V gene lookup returns CDR1 SGHRS and CDR2 YFSETQ. The CDR3 is CASTPGIWDQPQHF. CDR3 nucleotides: TGCGCCAGCACGCCGGGGATATGGGATCAGCCCCAGCATTTT.

This clonotype was seen at least ten times. V usage is TRBV6-5 and J usage is TRBJ2-1; D gene ambiguous. Trimming stripped 8 bases from V and 5 bases from J, with 7 bases between. Germline assignment: CDR1 MNHEY and CDR2 SVGAGI. CDR3 length: 11 residues. CDR3 nucleotide sequence: TGTGCCAGCGCCCACAACAATGAGCAGTTCTTC. Its translation is CASAHNNEQFF.

V and J are TRBV12-3 or TRBV12-4 and TRBJ1-5, with D perhaps TRBD1 (5 bases). The CDR3 has 13 residues. V was trimmed by 1 base and J by 9 bases, leaving 10 bases between them. The CDR3: CASSLGGLGPQHF. CDR3 in DNA: TGTGCCAGCAGTTTAGGGGGACTGGGGCCCCAGCATTTT.

V gene TRBV29-1 combines with J gene TRBJ2-7; 9 bases align to TRBD1. Germline CDR1 SQVTM, CDR2 ANQGSEA. The CDR3 loop spans 14 amino acids. V gave up 4 bases and J gave up 4 bases; unmatched junction bases: 8. Written as DNA, the CDR3 is TGCAGCGTTGCCCTCGGACAGGGGTGGTACGAGCAGTACTTC. It codes for CSVALGQGWYEQYF.